The sequence of this T cell receptor beta chain was determined in a study of STAT5B mutations in CD4+ large granular lymphocyte leukemia. The assay was immunoSEQ multiplex PCR, and TCRdb's table has in-frame clones only and misses some. The table shows fewer than 30,000 clones, with 78% occurring only once. CDR3 length: 12 residues. The V end lost 0 bases, the J end lost 7 bases, and 9 bases lay between the germline ends. CDR1 and CDR2 from the germline V gene are GTSNPN and SVGIG (reference sequence). The chain joins TRBV30 to TRBJ2-5; perhaps TRBD1 as D (6 bases). Sequenced: CD4+ T cells from blood buffy coats. The sequence derives from a human donor in good health. CDR3: CAWSVARGTQYF. In DNA form, the CDR3 reads TGTGCCTGGAGTGTTGCCAGGGGGACCCAGTACTTC. Based on the CDR3 plus reference TRBV30 and TRBJ2-5, the full variable domain is SQTIHQWPATLVQPVGSPLSLECTVEGTSNPNLYWYRQAAGRGLQLLFYSVGIGQISSEVPQNLSASRPQDRQFILSSKKLLLSDSGFYLCAWSVARGTQYFGPGTRLLVL.